This T cell receptor (beta chain) came from a study of cytomegalovirus exposure and HLA in healthy donors. Looking at the study overall: There were 90 million to 140 million unique TCR beta sequences, drawn from 200 million or so T cells, in an earlier analysis. Some 85 million unique TCRs, all from HLA-typed donors, were included in an early release of the data.

This clone was found once. Its antigen is not known. PCR primers comprised 60 Vbeta and 13 Jbeta primers. Sequenced by immunoSEQ multiplex PCR; TCRdb stores in-frame clones only, minus some. This sample has under 200,000 clones; 77% occur once, and the top ten carry roughly 2.1%. Germline V gives CDR1 SQVTM, CDR2 ANQGSEA. CDR3 size: 17 residues. Trimming cost V 4 bases and J 6 bases; bases outside gene matches: 14. Study-wide findings and caveats: Three chains linked to CMV were shown in vitro to be specific for CMV antigens. An analysis that was carried out later associated approximately 15,000 TCR beta sequences with HLA alleles at 0.05 false discovery rate.

The sequence derives from a man in his forties or fifties in good health and CMV-seropositive. The V and J genes are TRBV29-1 and TRBJ2-3, with TRBD2 matching 12 bases. Sequencing used PBMCs. The CDR3 nucleotides read TGCAGCGTTGGGGACCCCGGGACTAGCGGGCACGGTGATACGCAGTATTTT. It encodes CSVGDPGTSGHGDTQYF.